Below, one T cell receptor (beta chain) is given with its context. Its antigen remains unknown. The sample is drawn from a study of shared clonotypes between healthy human individuals. Study at large: Each donor's CD8 memory used one plate, CD8 naive two, each CD4 subset three. Study-wide findings and caveats: On the whole, naive subsets had larger estimated richness than memory subsets had. Having only a few donors restricted how much genetic and exposure-history diversity was captured.

This table comes from immunoSEQ multiplex PCR, and its TCRdb copy is limited to in-frame clones, with some not included. The sample includes about 2.2 million clones, about 92% of them seen just once. The junction had 10 bases not matched to a gene; V was cut back by 4 bases and J by 4 bases. The germline V gene has CDR1 SGHNT and CDR2 YYREEE (reference sequence). The CDR3 sequence is 16 residues long. Positively selected for CCR7, the CD45RO-negative cells used as naive CD8 cells excluded terminally differentiated effector memory CD45RA+ cells. The V gene is TRBV5-4, the J gene TRBJ1-3; 8 positions match TRBD1. Material for sequencing was naive CD8+ T cells from PBMCs. This TCR was recovered from a man between 18 and 29 years old in good health. Some clones in this sample may be carry-over from other donors' samples. The CDR3 spells CASSRDRGKEGNTIYF. The DNA of the CDR3 is TGTGCCAGCAGCCGCGACAGGGGTAAAGAAGGAAACACCATATATTTT.